Each of the 25 T cell receptor beta chains below was sequenced from the same sample in a study of radiotherapy plus CTLA-4 blockade in lung cancer (dated by TCRdb to 2016 to 2019). Library preparation used the immunoSEQ multiplex PCR assay. The immuneACCESS repertoire file appears here via TCRdb, limited to in-frame rearrangements. These files lack a portion of the clones; in checked studies, under half of the deficit traces to unresolved V genes, and the cause of the others is not known. The sample data list around 90,000 clones, and approximately 83% of these were observed just once. Jointly, the top ten make up over 0.75% of the sample. Material: peripheral blood, obtained from a patient treated with radiotherapy plus ipilimumab. Receptor source: a human donor with non-small cell lung cancer who had stable disease on radiotherapy plus ipilimumab.

CDR3 residues: CASSFLPAGGYGGELFF. For the CDR3, the DNA is TGTGCCAGCAGCTTCCTACCAGCGGGGGGGTATGGCGGGGAGCTGTTTTTT. V and J are TRBV7-2 and TRBJ2-2; 10 bases are a match to TRBD2. The germline V gene has CDR1 SGHTA and CDR2 FQGNSA. The V segment lost 3 bases and the J segment 7 bases; nucleotides outside the gene matches: 11. CDR3 size: 17 residues.

This chain joins TRBV10-3 and TRBJ2-7, with unresolved D. This CDR3 spans 11 amino acids. The ends were cut back, 5 bases at V and 3 bases at J, with 5 bases in the middle. The germline V gene encodes CDR1 ENHRY and CDR2 SYGVKD. The CDR3 is CAISLNYEQYF. Here the CDR3 DNA reads TGTGCCATCAGTCTAAACTACGAGCAGTACTTC.

The chain is built from TRBV2 and TRBJ1-1; D not resolved. The germline CDR1 and CDR2 sequences are SNHLY and FYNNEI. The germline V and J ends were trimmed by 6 bases and 0 bases, with 14 bases remaining between them. This CDR3 is 15 amino acids long. DNA of the CDR3: TGTGCCAGCAGAGGTCGTTCAGCCTTGAACACTGAAGCTTTCTTT. This encodes CASRGRSALNTEAFF.

The chain has TRBV18 and TRBJ1-2, with 8 positions matching TRBD1. The CDR3 length is 13 residues. The ends lost 3 bases at V and 6 bases at J; junction bases unmatched: 3. Germline CDR1 is KGHSH and CDR2 is LQKENI. CDR3 DNA sequence: TGTGCCAGCTCACCGGACAGGGTGAATGGCTACACCTTC. This gives the protein CASSPDRVNGYTF.

This rearrangement joins TRBV10-1 to TRBJ1-1; 7 nucleotides agree with TRBD1. The junction had 5 bases not matched to a gene; V was cut back by 2 bases and J by 5 bases. The V gene's germline CDR1 is WNHNN and CDR2 SYGVQD (reference sequence). The CDR3 extends over 14 amino acids. CDR3: CASSEGRGGTEAFF. The CDR3 DNA is TGCGCCAGCAGTGAGGGCAGGGGGGGGACTGAAGCTTTCTTT.

The chain employs TRBV9 and TRBJ1-6; a possible D gene is TRBD1 (5 bases). Germline CDR1 and CDR2: SGDLS and YYNGEE. The CDR3 has 15 residues. V shed 4 bases and J shed 0 bases, with 8 bases lying between them. This chain's CDR3 is CASSSGSSYNSPLHF. CDR3 bases: TGTGCCAGCAGCTCAGGGAGCTCCTATAATTCACCCCTCCACTTT.

The chain recombines TRBV7-9 with TRBJ1-1; 8 bases map to TRBD1. V shed 6 bases and J 5 bases; nucleotides not matched to a gene: 8. This CDR3 contains 14 residues. Germline V gives CDR1 SEHNR, CDR2 FQNEAQ (reference sequence). CDR3 sequence (DNA): TGTGCCAGCAGTTTTCAGGGGGCTCTAACTGAAGCTTTCTTT. Its protein product is CASSFQGALTEAFF.

In nucleotides, the CDR3 is TGTGCCAGCAGCTCCCCGGAGGGCGGGGGCCACAGAGCACAGTTCTTC. As protein: CASSSPEGGGHRAQFF. The rearrangement uses TRBV7-9 and TRBJ2-1; weak D call: TRBD2 (7 bases). The germline V gene has CDR1 SEHNR and CDR2 FQNEAQ (reference sequence). The CDR3 has 16 amino acids. V was trimmed by 4 bases and J by 13 bases, leaving 26 bases between them.

The gene calls are TRBV7-8 and TRBJ2-1, with 7 bases that match TRBD2. Germline lookup yields CDR1 SGHVS and CDR2 FQNEAQ. V was clipped by 1 base and J by 7 bases; unmatched bases: 1. The CDR3 consists of 13 residues. The CDR3, as DNA: TGTGCCAGCAGCTTAGGTAGCGGGAATGAGCAGTTCTTC. Protein: CASSLGSGNEQFF.

This clone showed up just a few times. The chain uses TRBV6-5 and TRBJ1-4; 8 bases match TRBD1. V lost 3 bases, J lost 10 bases, and 4 bases stayed unmatched. The CDR3 is 13 amino acids. In germline, CDR1 is MNHEY, CDR2 SVGAGI. CDR3: CASSYTGGGKLFF. The CDR3 DNA reads as TGTGCCAGCAGTTATACAGGGGGAGGAAAACTGTTTTTT.

J is TRBJ1-5 and V is TRBV28, with D perhaps matching TRBD1 (5 bases). V lost 11 bases, J lost 0 bases, and 8 bases lay in between. The length of the CDR3 is 12 residues. Germline V lookup: CDR1 MDHEN, CDR2 SYDVKM. This CDR3 is CASTASNQPQHF. Here the CDR3 DNA reads TGTGCCTCGACAGCTAGCAATCAGCCCCAGCATTTT.

This clone was recorded a few times. This chain connects TRBV10-2 to TRBJ1-6, with TRBD1 matching over 10 bases. CDR3 length equals 14 residues. With 6 bases clipped from V and 7 bases from J, the junction kept 3 bases outside the gene matches. Germline V gene data show CDR1 as WSHSY and CDR2 as SAAADI. This CDR3 is CASRSGQGNSPLHF. CDR3 nucleotide sequence: TGCGCCAGCAGGTCGGGACAGGGGAATTCACCCCTCCACTTT.

The chain has TRBV9 and TRBJ1-2; D is perhaps TRBD1 (6 bases). The CDR3 sequence is 15 residues long. The germline V gene has CDR1 SGDLS and CDR2 YYNGEE. Trimming stripped 3 bases from V and 5 bases from J, with 17 bases between. The CDR3 here is CASSEDGGRLYGYTF. As DNA, the CDR3 is TGTGCCAGCAGCGAGGACGGGGGCAGATTGTATGGCTACACCTTC.

Of note for this clone: In the same sample, other DNA sequences code for this CDR3. This sequence joins TRBV18 and TRBJ1-2; maybe TRBD1 (5 bases). The CDR3 is 13 amino acids. Germline CDR1 KGHSH, CDR2 LQKENI. V lost 6 bases, J lost 2 bases, and 10 bases lay in between. CDR3 in DNA: TGTGCCAGCTCCCCGGGGCAAAACTATGGCTACACCTTC. Translated, it gives CASSPGQNYGYTF.

The rearrangement links TRBV19 to TRBJ2-1; 7 bases are shared with TRBD1. The CDR3 extends over 15 amino acids. Losses at the gene ends were 5 bases for V and 12 bases for J; bases not matched to a gene: 16. Germline V gives CDR1 LNHDA, CDR2 SQIVND (reference sequence). Here the CDR3 reads CASSPPGQSLLGQFF. CDR3 DNA sequence: TGTGCCAGTAGTCCTCCGGGACAGAGCCTTTTGGGGCAGTTCTTC.

The chain uses TRBV28 and TRBJ2-3; perhaps TRBD2 as D (5 bases). Germline values: CDR1 MDHEN, CDR2 SYDVKM. This CDR3 spans 13 amino acids. V shed 6 bases and J shed 9 bases, with 16 bases lying between them. CDR3 region: CASSFGLRETQYF. The DNA of the CDR3 is TGTGCCAGCAGCTTTGGCCTTAGGGAGACGCAGTATTTT.

The genes are TRBV10-2 and TRBJ2-1; a weak D match, TRBD2 (7 bases). The CDR3 is 12 amino acids. Trimming removed 11 bases at V and 8 bases at J, with 16 bases between. Per germline, CDR1 WSHSY and CDR2 SAAADI. CDR3 region: CASSGGGDEQFF. The CDR3 bases are TGCGCCTCCTCGGGGGGCGGGGATGAGCAGTTCTTC.

The chain uses TRBV11-2 and TRBJ2-2, with no clear D. Germline V gene lookup returns CDR1 SGHAT and CDR2 FQNNGV. The CDR3 has 13 amino acids. V was shortened by 1 base and J by 4 bases, with 4 bases between the two germline ends. CDR3 region: CASSLVTTGELFF. CDR3 nucleotide sequence: TGTGCCAGCAGCTTAGTGACCACCGGGGAGCTGTTTTTT.

V usage is TRBV7-2 and J usage is TRBJ1-5; the D gene is possibly TRBD1 (6 bases). The CDR3 has 15 residues. The germline CDR1 and CDR2 sequences are SGHTA and FQGNSA. V shed 5 bases and J shed 2 bases, with 13 bases lying between them. CDR3 sequence reads: CASSEDSSRNQPQHF. The CDR3, as DNA: TGTGCCAGCAGCGAGGACAGCTCTCGCAATCAGCCCCAGCATTTT.

This clone came up a few times. The gene calls are TRBV10-3 and TRBJ2-4; D assignment may be TRBD1 or TRBD2 (5 bases each). Looked up from germline, CDR1 is ENHRY and CDR2 is SYGVKD. This CDR3 has 13 residues. The V and J ends lost 8 bases and 6 bases respectively, with 14 bases between them. CDR3 DNA: TGTGCCATCGGGCAAGGGGACCTAAACATTCAGTACTTC. Residues: CAIGQGDLNIQYF.

As DNA, the CDR3 is TGTGCCTCCCCGGACCCACAGAACGGAGGCGAGCAGTACTTC. This translates into CASPDPQNGGEQYF. This chain links TRBV7-9 with TRBJ2-7, with a weak D call TRBD2 (5 bases). CDR3 length: 14 amino acids. The ends were cut back, 11 bases at V and 6 bases at J, with 23 bases in the middle. CDR1 is SEHNR and CDR2 is FQNEAQ in the germline V gene (reference sequence).

V and J are TRBV21-1 and TRBJ2-1; TRBD2 is taken as the D call from the table, unchecked against the DNA. TRBV21-1 is listed as a pseudogene. CDR3 length equals 16 residues. CDR3 amino acids: CASSIARRGPTNEQFF. CDR3 DNA: TGTGCCAGCAGCATCGCGAGGCGGGGCCCCACCAATGAGCAGTTCTTC.

V gene TRBV27 combines with J gene TRBJ1-2; TRBD1 might be the D (6 bases). CDR1 is MNHEY and CDR2 is SMNVEV in the germline V gene (reference sequence). The CDR3 extends over 16 amino acids. The ends were cut back, 0 bases at V and 4 bases at J, with 15 bases in the middle. The DNA for the CDR3 is TGTGCCAGCAGTTTATCGAGGGGGGGCGCCGCCTATGGCTACACCTTC. Residues: CASSLSRGGAAYGYTF.

CDR3 region: CASSLVAGAVTGELFF. The CDR3 DNA reads TGTGCCAGCAGCTTGGTGGCCGGCGCGGTCACCGGGGAGCTGTTTTTT. This chain uses TRBV5-4 with TRBJ2-2, with unresolved D. CDR3 size: 16 residues. Germline lookup yields CDR1 SGHNT and CDR2 YYREEE (reference sequence). The V end lost 0 bases, the J end lost 4 bases, and 13 bases lay between the germline ends.

The chain links TRBV14 to TRBJ1-3, with no clear D. There are 13 residues in the CDR3. With 1 base removed from V and 3 bases from J, the gap between germline ends came to 4 bases. CDR1 is SGHDN, CDR2 FVKESK, per germline. CDR3 nucleotides: TGTGCCAGCAGCCAAGGCAGTGGAAACACCATATATTTT. As protein: CASSQGSGNTIYF.